This TCR beta chain was retrieved from a study of T cell repertoires and HLA-DP antigens (dated by TCRdb to the late 2010s). Concerning the study at large: The study used an in vitro model of CD4+ T cell alloreactivity in which transduced HeLa cells presented allogeneic HLA-DP. An average DNA input of roughly 200 ng was used for sorted CD137+CD4+ samples, compared with 1,200 ng for pre-culture CD4+ samples. The three donors were two male and one female, with ages ranging from the 18-to-29 to the 60-to-69 age band. The two alloantigens modelled structurally similar versus dissimilar alloantigens, differing from self at one and ten to eleven peptide-binding groove amino acids, respectively.

The immunoSEQ multiplex PCR, with forward primers for 54 TRBV segments and reverse primers for 13 TRBJ segments, was used to amplify TCRB CDR3 regions. Pre-culture CD4+ samples were sequenced at deep resolution with a target of approximately 180,000 T cell genomes. Sequencing of the amplicons on an Illumina HiSeq System generated 87 bp reads spanning the CDR3. The published analysis was carried out like this. Correction for PCR and sequencing errors was applied to reads, and CDR3 regions were defined through alignment to IMGT reference sequences. Synthetic template pools were used to estimate template counts and unique rearrangement counts. Clonality was computed as 1 minus Pielou's evenness. The Daley-Smith estimator was used to estimate richness. Repertoire overlap was measured with Morisita's index. Clones found in cultured samples but undetected in the pre-culture repertoire of the corresponding donor were defined as low-abundance clones. TCRdb mirrors the immuneACCESS table, restricted to in-frame sequences. Some clones are absent from its copies; in checked studies, under half trace to an unresolved V gene, and the reason for the others is unknown. The V and J calls and the clone size are those of that table, but D and trimming were determined from the DNA. In this sample the table shows about 73,000 clones, around four fifths of which occur a single time. Together, the top ten hold roughly 1.5% of the sample.

The germline V gene (reference sequence) provides CDR1 GTSNPN and CDR2 SVGIG. The CDR3, cysteine through phenylalanine, is 14 amino acids long. The only DNA kept is the CDR3, 42 bases in frame from the first base. The junction shows trimming of 3 bases on V and 6 bases on J, plus 14 bases between the germline ends. Magnetic bead negative selection was used to isolate untouched CD4+ T cells from Ficoll-separated PBMC, with an average purity of roughly 98%. Magnetic beads were used to isolate untouched CD4+ T cells from Ficoll-separated PBMC, giving approximately 98% purity with negligible CD8+ contamination. Peripheral blood mononuclear cells came from the buffy coats of three healthy blood donors, who served as the study's donors. All three donors were CMV seronegative. Genomic DNA was extracted with the DNeasy Blood & Tissue Kit. TCRB sequencing was performed on genomic DNA from sorted CD137+CD4+ cells and pre-culture CD4+ baseline samples from each subject.

Findings and caveats that apply to the study as a whole: Average cumulative frequency of clones undetected before culture was 30% to 40% against one allele and approximately 55% against the other. The naive and memory CD4+ repertoires were not analysed as separate populations. Clonality of sorted CD137+ cells was similar against both alloantigens (approximately 0.4) and much higher than in pre-culture samples (about 0.037). The study was limited by having just three donors, by relying on a non-physiological HeLa antigen-presenting system, and by using total CD4+ cells as responders.

This clone has only one observation. No cognate antigen has been identified for it. No much larger clone exists at a distance of one base, and base qualities are not known. The sequence links TRBV30 to TRBJ2-2; the D gene is perhaps TRBD1, from 6 matching bases. The sequence came from a man in his sixties in good health and CMV-seronegative. Sequenced material: CD4+ T cells from PBMCs. The nucleotide sequence is TGTGCCTGGAGCAGGTACAGGGCCTCCGGGGAGCTGTTTTTT. Its coded protein is CAWSRYRASGELFF.